This T cell receptor (beta chain) was recovered during a study of blood T cell repertoires in COVID-19. Study-wide background: There were acute and convalescent COVID-19 samples, and they came from the United States, Italy and Spain.

This CDR3 is 13 amino acids long. Germline V CDR1 and CDR2: SNHLY, FYNNEI. The V end lost 8 bases, the J end lost 0 bases, and 8 bases lay between the germline ends. Profiled with immunoSEQ multiplex PCR; TCRdb holds only in-frame clones, not every one. The table records fewer than 300,000 clones, approximately 84% of them present only once. Seattle enrolled patients during active infection and tracked them longitudinally. The receptor's source is a human donor with COVID-19, enrolled during active disease. The donor label of this sample is uncertain. The chain employs TRBV2 and TRBJ1-3; D not certain. The sample taken for sequencing was peripheral blood. The CDR3 DNA is TGTGCCAGCCAGGTTGCCTCTGGAAACACCATATATTTT. Protein product: CASQVASGNTIYF.